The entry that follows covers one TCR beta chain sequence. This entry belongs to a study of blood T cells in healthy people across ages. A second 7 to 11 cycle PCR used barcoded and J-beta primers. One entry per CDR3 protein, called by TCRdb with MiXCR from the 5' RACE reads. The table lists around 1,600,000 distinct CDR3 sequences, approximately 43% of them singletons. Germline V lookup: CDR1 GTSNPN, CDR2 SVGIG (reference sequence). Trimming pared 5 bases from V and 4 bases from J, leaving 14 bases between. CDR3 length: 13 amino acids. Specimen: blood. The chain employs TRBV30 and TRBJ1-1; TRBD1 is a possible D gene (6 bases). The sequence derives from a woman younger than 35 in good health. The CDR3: CAWAGQTGTEAFF. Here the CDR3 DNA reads TGTGCCTGGGCAGGACAGACGGGCACTGAAGCTTTCTTT.